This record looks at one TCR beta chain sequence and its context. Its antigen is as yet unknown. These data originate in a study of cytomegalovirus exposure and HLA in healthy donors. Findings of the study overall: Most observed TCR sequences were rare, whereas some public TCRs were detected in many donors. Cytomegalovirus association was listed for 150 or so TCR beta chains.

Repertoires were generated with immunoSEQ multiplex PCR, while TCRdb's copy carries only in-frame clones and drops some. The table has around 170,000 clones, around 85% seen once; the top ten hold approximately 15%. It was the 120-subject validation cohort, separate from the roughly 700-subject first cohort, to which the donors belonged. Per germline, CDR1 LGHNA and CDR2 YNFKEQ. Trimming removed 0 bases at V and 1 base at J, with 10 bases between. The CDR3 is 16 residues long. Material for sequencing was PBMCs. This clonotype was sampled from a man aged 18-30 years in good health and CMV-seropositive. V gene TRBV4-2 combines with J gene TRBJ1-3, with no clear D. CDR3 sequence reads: CASSQDYSGSGNTIYF. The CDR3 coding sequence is TGTGCCAGCAGCCAAGATTACTCGGGGTCTGGAAACACCATATATTTT.